Shown below are 16 T cell receptor beta chains from a single sample sequenced in a study of shared clonotypes between healthy human individuals. TCRdb's table, derived via immunoSEQ multiplex PCR, lists solely in-frame clones and lacks some. This table has some 1.4 million clones, more than 95% appearing once. What was sequenced was naive CD4+ T cells sorted from blood. Noted subset: CD45RA+ positively selected. The source is a man under 40 in good health.

V is TRBV7-2 and J is TRBJ2-5, with a weak D call TRBD1 (6 bases). The CDR3 covers 15 residues. Looked up from germline, CDR1 is SGHTA and CDR2 is FQGNSA. V was clipped by 4 bases and J by 2 bases, with 14 bases between them. CDR3 amino acids: CASSYPGTNQETQYF. The CDR3 region has the DNA TGTGCCAGCAGCTACCCCGGGACAAATCAAGAGACCCAGTACTTC.

CDR3 coding DNA: TGTGCCAGCAGTGACCCCGGAGAGCAGTACTTC. This gives the protein CASSDPGEQYF. This sequence joins TRBV6-1 and TRBJ2-7, with D hard to call. CDR1 is MNHNS, CDR2 SASEGT, per germline. V lost 3 bases to trimming and J lost 7 bases, with 7 bases between them. The CDR3 consists of 11 residues.

The V and J genes are TRBV11-2 and TRBJ1-4; weak D call: TRBD1 (6 bases). Germline CDR1 reads SGHAT; CDR2 reads FQNNGV. The CDR3 covers 14 residues. Deletions cut 5 bases from V and 6 bases from J, with 13 bases between. CDR3 sequence reads: CASSKRGSYEKLFF. The CDR3 DNA sequence: TGTGCCAGCAGCAAAAGGGGGAGCTATGAAAAACTGTTTTTT.

The chain carries TRBV5-4 and TRBJ2-7; 8 bases agree with TRBD2. With V trimmed by 3 bases and J by 2 bases, 4 bases remained unmatched. The CDR3 is 14 amino acids. Germline CDR1 SGHNT, CDR2 YYREEE (reference sequence). CDR3 coding DNA: TGTGCCAGCAGCTCCGAACTAGCGGCCTACGAGCAGTACTTC. Its protein product is CASSSELAAYEQYF.

About this clone itself: The same CDR3 can be traced to other DNA sequences in this sample. The chain couples TRBV30 to TRBJ2-7; D could derive from TRBD1 or TRBD2 (6 bases each). Trimming left V 0 bases short and J 0 bases short, with 9 bases between. The germline CDR1 and CDR2 sequences are GTSNPN and SVGIG (reference sequence). The CDR3 runs 14 residues. The CDR3 loop reads CAWSVGGSSYEQYF. The CDR3 nucleotides read TGTGCCTGGAGTGTAGGGGGGAGCTCCTACGAGCAGTACTTC.

This CDR3 reads CASSRRLAGGPMDEQFF. Written as DNA, the CDR3 is TGTGCCAGCAGCCGTCGACTAGCGGGAGGGCCTATGGATGAGCAGTTCTTC. This sequence joins TRBV7-2 and TRBJ2-1, with 14 nucleotides matching TRBD2. Germline assignment: CDR1 SGHTA and CDR2 FQGNSA. The length of the CDR3 is 17 residues. Losses at the gene ends were 5 bases for V and 8 bases for J; bases not matched to a gene: 11. The full variable domain, its missing parts supplied by reference TRBV7-2 and TRBJ2-1, is GAGVSQSPSNKVTEKGKDVELRCDPISGHTALYWYRQSLGQGLEFLIYFQGNSAPDKSGLPSDRFSAERTGGSVSTLTIQRTQQEDSAVYLCASSRRLAGGPMDEQFFGPGTRLTVL.

V and J are TRBV6-5 and TRBJ2-7; D unresolved. The CDR3 loop spans 13 amino acids. Trimming cost V 4 bases and J 3 bases, with 10 bases left between them. CDR1 and CDR2 (germline): MNHEY, SVGAGI. The CDR3 nucleotides read TGTGCCAGCAGTTCCCCGTGGGACTACGAGCAGTACTTC. Residues: CASSSPWDYEQYF.

J is TRBJ2-1 and V is TRBV5-1; 10 bases align to TRBD1. CDR1 and CDR2 (germline): SGHRS, YFSETQ. V gave up 3 bases and J gave up 8 bases; unmatched junction bases: 11. The CDR3 has 16 residues. Here the CDR3 reads CASSSVGQGISYEQFF. In DNA, the CDR3 is TGCGCCAGCAGCTCCGTGGGACAGGGGATAAGCTATGAGCAGTTCTTC.

This sequence joins TRBV29-1 and TRBJ2-3; 7 bases agree with TRBD1. Germline V gives CDR1 SQVTM, CDR2 ANQGSEA. Trimming cost V 5 bases and J 0 bases; bases outside gene matches: 11. This CDR3 region has 16 residues. The CDR3 nucleotides read TGCAGCGTTTCCCGGACAGGTGTAACTAGCACAGATACGCAGTATTTT. It is translated as CSVSRTGVTSTDTQYF.

The chain uses TRBV11-2 and TRBJ1-1; perhaps TRBD1 as D (6 bases). This CDR3 has 15 amino acids. The germline V gene has CDR1 SGHAT and CDR2 FQNNGV. Trimming cost V 3 bases and J 4 bases, with 15 bases left between them. For the CDR3, the DNA is TGTGCCAGCAGCTTCAGCTGGGGGCCCGGCACTGAAGCTTTCTTT. Encoded protein: CASSFSWGPGTEAFF.

This clone showed up just once. J is TRBJ1-5 and V is TRBV4-2; no firm D call. Trimming removed 0 bases at V and 7 bases at J, with 16 bases between. This CDR3 contains 16 residues. Germline loops: CDR1 LGHNA, CDR2 YNFKEQ. CDR3 in DNA: TGTGCCAGCAGCCAAGATGGGCTGGGTCCAGGACAGCCCCAGCATTTT. It is translated as CASSQDGLGPGQPQHF.

V is TRBV5-4 and J is TRBJ2-1; D perhaps matches TRBD1 (6 bases). Germline values: CDR1 SGHNT, CDR2 YYREEE (reference sequence). This CDR3 contains 14 residues. V dropped 4 bases and J dropped 7 bases, with 15 bases sitting between them. CDR3 loop: CASSLWAGTNEQFF. In DNA form, the CDR3 reads TGTGCCAGCAGCCTATGGGCCGGGACAAATGAGCAGTTCTTC.

The CDR3 DNA reads as TGTGCCAGCAGCACCACGGGAGGACTAGGGGCTGGTGAGACCCAGTACTTC. It codes for CASSTTGGLGAGETQYF. The chain combines TRBV5-4 with TRBJ2-5; 7 positions agree with TRBD2. After removal of 4 bases from V and 5 bases from J, the junction contained 17 bases not matched to a gene. CDR3 length: 17 amino acids. Germline-derived CDR1 and CDR2 are SGHNT and YYREEE (reference sequence).

A word on this clone: The junction departs from germline at one end; a sequencing error may be responsible. The gene calls are TRBV4-3 and TRBJ2-2; D perhaps matches TRBD2 (6 bases). The CDR3 runs 17 residues. The V gene's germline CDR1 is LGHNA and CDR2 YSLEER. In DNA, the CDR3 is TGCGCCAGCAGCCAAGAGGTCGGAGGGGCGAAAACCGGGGAGCTGTTTTTT. Translating it yields CASSQEVGGAKTGELFF.

The gene calls are TRBV10-3 and TRBJ2-7, with D perhaps being TRBD1 or TRBD2 (7 bases each). The CDR3 totals 14 residues. CDR1 and CDR2 from the germline V gene are ENHRY and SYGVKD. The V end was cut by 6 bases, the J end by 6 bases, with 18 bases between. For the CDR3, the DNA is TGTGCCATCAGAACAGGGGAGGGACTACTCGAGCAGTACTTC. Its protein is CAIRTGEGLLEQYF.

The chain combines TRBV10-1 with TRBJ2-2; either TRBD1 or TRBD2 may supply D (6 bases each). The CDR3 spans 15 residues. Trimming left V 0 bases short and J 6 bases short, with 11 bases between. The germline V gene encodes CDR1 WNHNN and CDR2 SYGVQD (reference sequence). In nucleotides, the CDR3 is TGCGCCAGCAGTGAGTCCCACGGGGGCTCCGGGGAGCTGTTTTTT. Protein: CASSESHGGSGELFF.